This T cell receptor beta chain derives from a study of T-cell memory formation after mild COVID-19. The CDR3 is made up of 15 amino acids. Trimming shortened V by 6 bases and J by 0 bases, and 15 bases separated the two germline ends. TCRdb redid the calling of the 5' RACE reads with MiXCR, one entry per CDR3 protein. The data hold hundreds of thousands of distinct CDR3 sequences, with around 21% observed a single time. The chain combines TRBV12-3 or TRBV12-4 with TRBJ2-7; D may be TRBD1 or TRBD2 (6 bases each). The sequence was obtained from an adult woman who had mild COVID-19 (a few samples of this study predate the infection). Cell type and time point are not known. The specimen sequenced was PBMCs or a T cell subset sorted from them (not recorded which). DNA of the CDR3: TGTGCCAGCAGCAACCGGGGGACAAGCTCCTACGAGCAGTACTTC. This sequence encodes CASSNRGTSSYEQYF.